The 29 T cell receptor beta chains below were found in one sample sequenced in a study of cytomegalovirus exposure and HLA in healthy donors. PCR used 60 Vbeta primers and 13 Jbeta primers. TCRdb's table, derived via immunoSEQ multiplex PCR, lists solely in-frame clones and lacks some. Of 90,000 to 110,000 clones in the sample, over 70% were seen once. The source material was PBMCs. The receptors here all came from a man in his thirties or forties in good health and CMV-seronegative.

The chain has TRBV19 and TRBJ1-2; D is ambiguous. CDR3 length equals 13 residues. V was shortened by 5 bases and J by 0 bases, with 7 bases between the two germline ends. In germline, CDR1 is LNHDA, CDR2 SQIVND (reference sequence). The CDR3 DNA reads TGTGCCAGTAGTCCTGGCACTAACTATGGCTACACCTTC. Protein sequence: CASSPGTNYGYTF.

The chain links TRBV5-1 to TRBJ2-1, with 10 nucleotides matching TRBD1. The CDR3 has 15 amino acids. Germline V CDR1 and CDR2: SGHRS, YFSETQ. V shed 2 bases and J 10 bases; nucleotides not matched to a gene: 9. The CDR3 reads CASSFDRGQSVEQFF. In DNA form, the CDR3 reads TGCGCCAGCAGCTTCGACAGGGGGCAGTCGGTGGAGCAGTTCTTC.

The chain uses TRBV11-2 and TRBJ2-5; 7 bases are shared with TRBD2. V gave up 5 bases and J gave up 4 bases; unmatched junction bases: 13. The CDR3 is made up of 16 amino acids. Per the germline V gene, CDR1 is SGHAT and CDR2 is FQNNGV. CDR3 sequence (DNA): TGTGCCAGCAGCGGACCGGGACTATGGAGTCTAGAGACCCAGTACTTC. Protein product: CASSGPGLWSLETQYF.

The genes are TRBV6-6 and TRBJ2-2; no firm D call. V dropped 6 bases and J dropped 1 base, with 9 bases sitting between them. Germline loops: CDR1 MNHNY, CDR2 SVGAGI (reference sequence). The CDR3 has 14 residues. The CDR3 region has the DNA TGTGCCAGCAGCATTCCAGGGAACACCGGGGAGCTGTTTTTT. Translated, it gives CASSIPGNTGELFF.

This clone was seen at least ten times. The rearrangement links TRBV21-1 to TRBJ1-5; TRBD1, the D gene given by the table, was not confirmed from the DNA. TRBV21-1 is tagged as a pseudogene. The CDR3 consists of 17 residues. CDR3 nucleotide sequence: TGTGCCAGCAGCAAATCCGCCGGGACAGGGGACAATCAGCCCCAGCATTTT. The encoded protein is CASSKSAGTGDNQPQHF.

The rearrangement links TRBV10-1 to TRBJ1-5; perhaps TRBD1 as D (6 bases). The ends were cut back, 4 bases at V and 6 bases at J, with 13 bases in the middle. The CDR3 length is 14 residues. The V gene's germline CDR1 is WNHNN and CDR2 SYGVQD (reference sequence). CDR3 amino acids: CASSVSGARQPQHF. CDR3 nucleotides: TGCGCCAGCAGTGTGTCAGGGGCGCGTCAGCCCCAGCATTTT.

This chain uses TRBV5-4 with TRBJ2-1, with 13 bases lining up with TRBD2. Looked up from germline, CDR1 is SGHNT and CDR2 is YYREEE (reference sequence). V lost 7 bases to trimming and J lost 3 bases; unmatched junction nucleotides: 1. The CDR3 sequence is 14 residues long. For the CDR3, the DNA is TGTGCCAGCGGACTAGCGGGAGACTACAATGAGCAGTTCTTC. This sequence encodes CASGLAGDYNEQFF.

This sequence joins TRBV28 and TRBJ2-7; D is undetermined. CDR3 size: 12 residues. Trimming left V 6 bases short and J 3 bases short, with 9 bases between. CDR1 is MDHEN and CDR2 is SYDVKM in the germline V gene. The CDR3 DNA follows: TGTGCCAGCAGCCTCGACAACTACGAGCAGTACTTC. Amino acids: CASSLDNYEQYF. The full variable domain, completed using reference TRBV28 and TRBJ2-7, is DVKVTQSSRYLVKRTGEKVFLECVQDMDHENMFWYRQDPGLGLRLIYFSYDVKMKEKGDIPEGYSVSREKKERFSLILESASTNQTSMYLCASSLDNYEQYFGPGTRLTVT.

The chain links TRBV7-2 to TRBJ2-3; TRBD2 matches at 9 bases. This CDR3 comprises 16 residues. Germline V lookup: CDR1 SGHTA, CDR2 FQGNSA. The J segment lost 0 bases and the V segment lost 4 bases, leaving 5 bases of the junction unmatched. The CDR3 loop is CASSYLAGASTDTQYF. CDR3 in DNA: TGTGCCAGCAGCTACTTAGCGGGGGCTAGCACAGATACGCAGTATTTT.

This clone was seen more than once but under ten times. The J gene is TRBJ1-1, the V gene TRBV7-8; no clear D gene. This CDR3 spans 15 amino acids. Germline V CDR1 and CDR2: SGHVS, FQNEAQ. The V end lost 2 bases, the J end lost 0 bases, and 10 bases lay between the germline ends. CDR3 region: CASSLMGQMNTEAFF. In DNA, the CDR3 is TGTGCCAGCAGCTTAATGGGCCAAATGAACACTGAAGCTTTCTTT.

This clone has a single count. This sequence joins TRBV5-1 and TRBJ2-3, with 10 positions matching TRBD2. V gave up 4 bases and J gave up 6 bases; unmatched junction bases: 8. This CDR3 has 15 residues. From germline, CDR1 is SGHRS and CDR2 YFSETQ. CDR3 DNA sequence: TGCGCCAGCAGCGCCCTAGCGGGAGTCTGGGATACGCAGTATTTT. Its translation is CASSALAGVWDTQYF.

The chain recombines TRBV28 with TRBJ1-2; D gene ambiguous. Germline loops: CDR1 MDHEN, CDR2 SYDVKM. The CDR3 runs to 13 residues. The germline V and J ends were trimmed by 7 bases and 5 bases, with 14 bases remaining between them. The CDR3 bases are TGTGCCAGCACCACGGACGGGGTATATGGCTACACCTTC. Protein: CASTTDGVYGYTF.

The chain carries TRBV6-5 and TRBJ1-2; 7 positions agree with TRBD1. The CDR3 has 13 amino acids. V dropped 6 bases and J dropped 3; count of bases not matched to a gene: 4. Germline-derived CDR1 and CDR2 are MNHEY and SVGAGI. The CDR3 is CASSPTGHYGYTF. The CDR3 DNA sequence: TGTGCCAGCAGCCCGACAGGGCACTATGGCTACACCTTC.

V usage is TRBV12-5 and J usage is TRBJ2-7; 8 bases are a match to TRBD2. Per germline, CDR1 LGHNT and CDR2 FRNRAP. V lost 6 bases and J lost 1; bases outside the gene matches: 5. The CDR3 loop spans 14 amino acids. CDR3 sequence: CASGASGFSYEQYF. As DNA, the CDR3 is TGTGCTAGTGGGGCTAGCGGGTTTTCCTACGAGCAGTACTTC.

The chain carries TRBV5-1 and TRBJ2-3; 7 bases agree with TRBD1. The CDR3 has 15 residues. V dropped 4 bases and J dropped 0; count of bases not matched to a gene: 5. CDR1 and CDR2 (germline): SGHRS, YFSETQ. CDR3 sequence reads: CASSEYRGSTDTQYF. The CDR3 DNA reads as TGCGCCAGCAGCGAGTACAGGGGAAGCACAGATACGCAGTATTTT.

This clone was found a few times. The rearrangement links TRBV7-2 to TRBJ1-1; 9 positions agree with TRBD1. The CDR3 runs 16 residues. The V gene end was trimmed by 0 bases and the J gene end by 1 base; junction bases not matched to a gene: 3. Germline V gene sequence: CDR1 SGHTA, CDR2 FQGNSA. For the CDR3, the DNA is TGTGCCAGCAGCTTAGCCCAGGGACAGGGGAACACTGAAGCTTTCTTT. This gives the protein CASSLAQGQGNTEAFF. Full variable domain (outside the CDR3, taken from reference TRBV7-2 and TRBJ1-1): GAGVSQSPSNKVTEKGKDVELRCDPISGHTALYWYRQSLGQGLEFLIYFQGNSAPDKSGLPSDRFSAERTGGSVSTLTIQRTQQEDSAVYLCASSLAQGQGNTEAFFGQGTRLTVV.

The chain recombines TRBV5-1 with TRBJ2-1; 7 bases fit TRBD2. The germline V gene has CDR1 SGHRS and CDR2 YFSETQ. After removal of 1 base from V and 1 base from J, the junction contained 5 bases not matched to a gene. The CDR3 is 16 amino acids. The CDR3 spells CASSLITAGSYNEQFF. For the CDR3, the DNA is TGCGCCAGCAGCTTGATCACAGCGGGATCCTACAATGAGCAGTTCTTC.

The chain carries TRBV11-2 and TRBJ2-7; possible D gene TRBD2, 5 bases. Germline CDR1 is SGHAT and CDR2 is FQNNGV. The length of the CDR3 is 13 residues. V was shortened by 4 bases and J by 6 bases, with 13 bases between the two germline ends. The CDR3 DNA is TGTGCCAGCAGCTCCGCACGGGGATCCGAGCAGTACTTC. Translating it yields CASSSARGSEQYF.

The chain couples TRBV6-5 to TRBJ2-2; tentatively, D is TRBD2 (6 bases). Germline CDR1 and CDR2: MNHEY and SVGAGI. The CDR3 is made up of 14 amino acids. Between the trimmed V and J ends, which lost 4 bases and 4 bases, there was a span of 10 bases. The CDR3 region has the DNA TGTGCCAGCAGTTTTAGGCGGGGCACCGGGGAGCTGTTTTTT. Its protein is CASSFRRGTGELFF.

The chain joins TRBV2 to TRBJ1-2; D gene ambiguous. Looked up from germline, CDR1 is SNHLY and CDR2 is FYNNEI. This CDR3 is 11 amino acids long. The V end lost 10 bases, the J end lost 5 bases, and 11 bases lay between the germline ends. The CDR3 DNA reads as TGTGCCACCCAAGCGGCTTATGGCTACACCTTC. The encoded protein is CATQAAYGYTF.

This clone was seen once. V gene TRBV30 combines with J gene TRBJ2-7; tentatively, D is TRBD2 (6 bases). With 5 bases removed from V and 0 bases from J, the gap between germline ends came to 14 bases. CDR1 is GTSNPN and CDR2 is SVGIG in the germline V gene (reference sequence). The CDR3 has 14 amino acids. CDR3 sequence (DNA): TGTGCCTGGGAAGCCGGAGGGCCCTCCTACGAGCAGTACTTC. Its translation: CAWEAGGPSYEQYF.

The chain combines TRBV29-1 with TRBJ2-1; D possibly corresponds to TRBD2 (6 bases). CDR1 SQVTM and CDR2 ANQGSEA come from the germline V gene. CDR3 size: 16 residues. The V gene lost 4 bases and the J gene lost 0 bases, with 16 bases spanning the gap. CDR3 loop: CSVANLGGSSYNEQFF. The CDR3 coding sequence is TGCAGCGTTGCTAATTTGGGGGGAAGCTCCTACAATGAGCAGTTCTTC.

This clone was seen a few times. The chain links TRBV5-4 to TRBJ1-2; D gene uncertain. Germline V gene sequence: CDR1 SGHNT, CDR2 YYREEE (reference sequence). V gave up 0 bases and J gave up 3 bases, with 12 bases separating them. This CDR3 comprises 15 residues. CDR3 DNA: TGTGCCAGCAGCTTGGGAGCAGGCCTTCACTATGGCTACACCTTC. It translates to CASSLGAGLHYGYTF.

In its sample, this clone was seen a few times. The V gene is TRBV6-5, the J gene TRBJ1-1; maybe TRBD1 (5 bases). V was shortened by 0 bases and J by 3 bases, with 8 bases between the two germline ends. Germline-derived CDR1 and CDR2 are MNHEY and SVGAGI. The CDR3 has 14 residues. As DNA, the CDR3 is TGTGCCAGCAGTTACTCCGGGGGGGACACTGAAGCTTTCTTT. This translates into CASSYSGGDTEAFF.

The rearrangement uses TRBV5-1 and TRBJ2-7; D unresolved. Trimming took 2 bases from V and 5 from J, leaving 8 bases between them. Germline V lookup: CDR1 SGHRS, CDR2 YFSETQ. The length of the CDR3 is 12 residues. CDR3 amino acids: CASSLISDEQYF. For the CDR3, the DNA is TGCGCCAGCAGCTTAATTTCGGACGAGCAGTACTTC.

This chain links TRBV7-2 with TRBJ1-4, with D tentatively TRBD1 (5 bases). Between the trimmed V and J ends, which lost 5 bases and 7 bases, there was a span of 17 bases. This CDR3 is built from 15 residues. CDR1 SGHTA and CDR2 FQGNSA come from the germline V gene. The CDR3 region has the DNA TGTGCCAGCAGCCCCGCTCAGGGATTCGGTGAAAAACTGTTTTTT. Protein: CASSPAQGFGEKLFF.

CDR3 nucleotide sequence: TGTGCCAGTAGACGGACTCGGGGGGGCCAAGAGACCCAGTACTTC. The encoded protein is CASRRTRGGQETQYF. V gene TRBV6-6 combines with J gene TRBJ2-5; 8 bases are shared with TRBD2. After removal of 9 bases from V and 1 base from J, the junction contained 10 bases not matched to a gene. CDR3 length equals 15 residues. Looked up from germline, CDR1 is MNHNY and CDR2 is SVGAGI (reference sequence).

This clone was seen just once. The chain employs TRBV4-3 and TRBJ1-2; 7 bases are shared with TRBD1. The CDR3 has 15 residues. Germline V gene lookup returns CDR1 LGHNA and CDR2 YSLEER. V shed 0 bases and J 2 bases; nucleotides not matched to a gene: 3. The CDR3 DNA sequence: TGCGCCAGCAGCCAAGATTTGGGACAGAACTATGGCTACACCTTC. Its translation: CASSQDLGQNYGYTF.

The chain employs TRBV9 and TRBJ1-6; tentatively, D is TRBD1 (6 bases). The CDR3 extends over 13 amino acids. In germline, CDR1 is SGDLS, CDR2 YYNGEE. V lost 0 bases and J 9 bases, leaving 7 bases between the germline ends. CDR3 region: CASSVAQGSPLHF. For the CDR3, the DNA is TGTGCCAGCAGCGTAGCACAGGGTTCACCCCTCCACTTT.